The 28 T cell receptor beta chains below all came from one sample that was sequenced in a study of blood T cell repertoires in COVID-19. Method: immunoSEQ multiplex PCR; TCRdb's copy keeps in-frame clones and lacks some. The sample has around 220,000 clones, 80% to 90% seen once. The sample consisted of peripheral blood. The source is a woman older than 75 with acute or convalescent COVID-19.

V is TRBV5-1 and J is TRBJ2-1; TRBD2 matches at 14 bases. Germline assignment: CDR1 SGHRS and CDR2 YFSETQ. V shed 3 bases and J 6 bases; nucleotides not matched to a gene: 5. The CDR3 length is 16 residues. The CDR3 nucleotides read TGCGCCAGCAGCTCCGGACTAGCGGGGGGAGCCAATGAGCAGTTCTTC. Translation: CASSSGLAGGANEQFF.

The chain joins TRBV5-4 to TRBJ2-7; 7 bases line up with TRBD1. Trimming at V came to 0 bases and at J to 2 bases, leaving 11 bases not matched to a gene. Germline values: CDR1 SGHNT, CDR2 YYREEE (reference sequence). The CDR3 runs to 17 residues. The CDR3 protein is CASSLDRGPTLTYEQYF. Here the CDR3 DNA reads TGTGCCAGCAGCTTGGACAGGGGCCCTACCCTTACCTACGAGCAGTACTTC.

This clone was found once. The chain is built from TRBV7-2 and TRBJ1-5; D ambiguous. Germline V gene data show CDR1 as SGHTA and CDR2 as FQGNSA. The length of the CDR3 is 14 residues. The V end lost 5 bases, the J end lost 8 bases, and 16 bases lay between the germline ends. CDR3 DNA sequence: TGTGCCAGCAGCCTAGGGCTGGGAGAGGAGCCCCAGCATTTT. It translates to CASSLGLGEEPQHF.

The gene calls are TRBV28 and TRBJ2-1; 9 nucleotides match TRBD2. The CDR3 covers 15 residues. Germline V lookup: CDR1 MDHEN, CDR2 SYDVKM. Trimming took 3 bases from V and 4 from J; bases not matched to a gene: 4. The CDR3 region has the DNA TGTGCCAGCAGTTTTAGCGGGAGCAGGTACAATGAGCAGTTCTTC. It encodes CASSFSGSRYNEQFF.

This chain connects TRBV29-1 to TRBJ1-5, with 8 bases fitting TRBD1. This CDR3 spans 14 amino acids. Per the germline V gene, CDR1 is SQVTM and CDR2 is ANQGSEA. Germline trimming cut 7 bases from V and 6 bases from J; bases unmatched to any gene: 11. The CDR3 region is CSAQTGGDSQPQHF. The CDR3 coding sequence is TGCAGCGCACAAACAGGGGGGGATAGTCAGCCCCAGCATTTT.

The chain uses TRBV24-1 and TRBJ1-5; maybe TRBD1 (5 bases). The CDR3 runs to 16 residues. Per germline, CDR1 KGHDR and CDR2 SFDVKD. V was shortened by 5 bases and J by 3 bases, with 16 bases between the two germline ends. The CDR3 nucleotides read TGTGCCACCAGTGGGTTCGGGGGGTTACCCAATCAGCCCCAGCATTTT. Encoded protein: CATSGFGGLPNQPQHF.

The chain couples TRBV5-1 to TRBJ1-4, with D tentatively TRBD1 (6 bases). Trimming took 0 bases from V and 5 from J, leaving 11 bases between them. The V gene's germline CDR1 is SGHRS and CDR2 YFSETQ. The length of the CDR3 is 15 residues. The CDR3 sequence is CASSLEGTPNEKLFF. Here the CDR3 DNA reads TGCGCCAGCAGCTTGGAGGGGACACCCAATGAAAAACTGTTTTTT. The full variable domain, in which reference TRBV5-1 and TRBJ1-4 provide the parts outside the CDR3, is KAGVTQTPRYLIKTRGQQVTLSCSPISGHRSVSWYQQTPGQGLQFLFEYFSETQRNKGNFPGRFSGRQFSNSRSEMNVSTLELGDSALYLCASSLEGTPNEKLFFGSGTQLSVL.

This chain uses TRBV7-2 with TRBJ2-7; TRBD1 is a possible D gene (6 bases). Trimming took off 6 bases at V and 2 bases at J, with 17 bases between the two ends. CDR3 length equals 15 residues. Germline lookup yields CDR1 SGHTA and CDR2 FQGNSA. DNA for the CDR3: TGTGCCAGCAGTTCCGACAGGTCTACCACCTACGAGCAGTACTTC. This translates into CASSSDRSTTYEQYF.

The V gene is TRBV18, the J gene TRBJ1-1, with TRBD1 as a possible D gene (5 bases). This CDR3 has 13 residues. V was trimmed by 6 bases and J by 3 bases, leaving 11 bases between them. The V gene's germline CDR1 is KGHSH and CDR2 LQKENI. CDR3 sequence: CASSQGSDTEAFF. Written as DNA, the CDR3 is TGTGCCAGCTCCCAGGGTTCGGACACTGAAGCTTTCTTT.

The chain couples TRBV5-1 to TRBJ1-1, with D possibly being TRBD1 (6 bases). Germline assignment: CDR1 SGHRS and CDR2 YFSETQ. Trimming took off 4 bases at V and 7 bases at J, with 14 bases between the two ends. The length of the CDR3 is 13 residues. The CDR3 DNA sequence: TGCGCCAGCAGCAGAGAACAGGGTTTTGAAGCTTTCTTT. Protein sequence: CASSREQGFEAFF. The full variable domain, completed using reference TRBV5-1 and TRBJ1-1, is KAGVTQTPRYLIKTRGQQVTLSCSPISGHRSVSWYQQTPGQGLQFLFEYFSETQRNKGNFPGRFSGRQFSNSRSEMNVSTLELGDSALYLCASSREQGFEAFFGQGTRLTVV.

This chain links TRBV27 with TRBJ1-6; TRBD1 agrees at 8 bases. The V gene's germline CDR1 is MNHEY and CDR2 SMNVEV (reference sequence). CDR3 size: 16 residues. Unmatched junction bases numbered 5, after V lost 0 bases and J lost 7 bases. The CDR3 sequence: CASSLSTGVPNSPLHF. The CDR3, as DNA: TGTGCCAGCAGTTTATCGACAGGGGTTCCGAATTCACCCCTCCACTTT.

This clone is a singleton in its sample. The chain links TRBV11-2 to TRBJ2-4; D not certain. The germline gives CDR1 SGHAT, CDR2 FQNNGV. CDR3 length equals 14 residues. Trimming pared 1 base from V and 7 bases from J, leaving 11 bases between. The CDR3 region is CASSLGVEWNIQYF. CDR3 DNA sequence: TGTGCCAGCAGCTTAGGCGTCGAGTGGAACATTCAGTACTTC.

The chain uses TRBV7-2 and TRBJ1-2; D ambiguous. CDR3 length: 11 residues. Per germline, CDR1 SGHTA and CDR2 FQGNSA. The V end lost 3 bases, the J end lost 3 bases, and 2 bases lay between the germline ends. The CDR3 sequence is CASSFDYGYTF. The CDR3 nucleotides are TGTGCCAGCAGCTTCGACTATGGCTACACCTTC.

The gene calls are TRBV5-1 and TRBJ2-3; tentatively, D is TRBD1 (6 bases). The CDR3 has 16 residues. Germline values: CDR1 SGHRS, CDR2 YFSETQ. V was trimmed by 0 bases and J by 2 bases, leaving 13 bases between them. The CDR3 nucleotides are TGCGCCAGCAGCTTGGATCCCAGGGGTGACACAGATACGCAGTATTTT. It yields the protein CASSLDPRGDTDTQYF.

The gene calls are TRBV7-2 and TRBJ1-6, with a possible D match to TRBD1 (6 bases). Trimming stripped 5 bases from V and 9 bases from J, with 17 bases between. There are 15 residues in the CDR3. Germline V lookup: CDR1 SGHTA, CDR2 FQGNSA. CDR3 sequence reads: CASSQTRQGSSPLHF. The CDR3 nucleotides read TGTGCCAGCAGCCAGACCCGGCAGGGGTCTTCACCCCTCCACTTT.

The chain joins TRBV3-1 (or the pseudogene TRBV3-2) to TRBJ2-5; the match to TRBD1 covers 10 bases. Germline V gene lookup returns CDR1 LGHDT and CDR2 YNNKEL (reference sequence). This CDR3 comprises 15 residues. With V trimmed by 4 bases and J by 9 bases, 11 bases remained unmatched. CDR3 region: CASSLGQGPSVAQYF. The CDR3 nucleotides read TGTGCCAGCAGCCTGGGACAGGGGCCCTCGGTGGCCCAGTACTTC.

The rearrangement joins TRBV7-8 to TRBJ1-5, with a possible D match to TRBD1 (6 bases). Trimming took off 4 bases at V and 3 bases at J, with 13 bases between the two ends. CDR3 length: 15 amino acids. Germline assignment: CDR1 SGHVS and CDR2 FQNEAQ. The CDR3 coding sequence is TGTGCCAGCAGCTCACAGGGAGGGGACAATCAGCCCCAGCATTTT. Translating gives CASSSQGGDNQPQHF.

V gene TRBV19 combines with J gene TRBJ1-4, with a possible D match to TRBD1 (5 bases). Germline V gene sequence: CDR1 LNHDA, CDR2 SQIVND (reference sequence). V lost 6 bases to trimming and J lost 7 bases, with 24 bases between them. The CDR3 spans 17 residues. The CDR3: CASSPVRLGGRGEKLFF. The CDR3 DNA follows: TGTGCCAGTAGCCCCGTCCGCCTGGGGGGAAGAGGTGAAAAACTGTTTTTT.

This clone has just a few counts. The V call is TRBV6-2 or TRBV6-3, the J call TRBJ1-6; 10 nucleotides line up with TRBD1. J gave up 8 bases and V 5 bases, and 6 bases lay outside the gene matches. The germline gives CDR1 MNHEY, CDR2 SVGEGT. The length of the CDR3 is 15 residues. DNA for the CDR3: TGTGCCAGCAGTACCCGGGACAGGGGTTATTCACCCCTCCACTTT. The encoded protein is CASSTRDRGYSPLHF.

The gene calls are TRBV5-1 and TRBJ2-2; no reliable D call. V was cut by 0 bases and J by 4 bases, with 4 bases left in between. The CDR3 extends over 13 amino acids. Germline CDR1 SGHRS, CDR2 YFSETQ. The DNA for the CDR3 is TGCGCCAGCAGCTTGGAGCCCACCGGGGAGCTGTTTTTT. This gives the protein CASSLEPTGELFF. Drawing the rest from reference TRBV5-1 and TRBJ2-2, the complete variable domain is KAGVTQTPRYLIKTRGQQVTLSCSPISGHRSVSWYQQTPGQGLQFLFEYFSETQRNKGNFPGRFSGRQFSNSRSEMNVSTLELGDSALYLCASSLEPTGELFFGEGSRLTVL.

This clone was seen ten or more times. The chain has TRBV4-3 and TRBJ2-2, with TRBD2 matching 7 bases. This CDR3 has 16 amino acids. Germline CDR1 reads LGHNA; CDR2 reads YSLEER. V lost 4 bases and J lost 6; bases outside the gene matches: 11. The CDR3 DNA reads TGCGCCAGCAGCCCCCGACTAGCCTACCTACCCGGGGAGCTGTTTTTT. This encodes CASSPRLAYLPGELFF.

The CDR3 protein is CASSLQGGGYTF. The CDR3 nucleotides read TGTGCCAGCAGCTTACAGGGGGGTGGCTACACCTTC. The chain has TRBV7-9 and TRBJ1-2; 7 positions agree with TRBD1. The CDR3 has 12 amino acids. The germline CDR1 and CDR2 sequences are SEHNR and FQNEAQ (reference sequence). J gave up 7 bases and V 2 bases, and 1 base lay outside the gene matches.

The CDR3 here is CASSVGRDRGSPLHF. CDR3 coding DNA: TGTGCCAGCAGCGTAGGTAGGGATCGGGGATCACCCCTCCACTTT. The gene calls are TRBV9 and TRBJ1-6; D unclear. The CDR3 length is 15 residues. V lost 0 bases, J lost 10 bases, and 14 bases lay in between. Germline V gene data show CDR1 as SGDLS and CDR2 as YYNGEE. Together with reference TRBV9 and TRBJ1-6, the CDR3 gives the full variable domain: DSGVTQTPKHLITATGQRVTLRCSPRSGDLSVYWYQQSLDQGLQFLIQYYNGEERAKGNILERFSAQQFPDLHSELNLSSLELGDSALYFCASSVGRDRGSPLHFGNGTRLTVT.

Only a few counts were recorded for this clone. This chain connects TRBV9 to TRBJ2-7; tentatively, D is TRBD2 (5 bases). Per the germline V gene, CDR1 is SGDLS and CDR2 is YYNGEE. This CDR3 comprises 13 residues. V lost 0 bases to trimming and J lost 3 bases, with 7 bases between them. CDR3 in DNA: TGTGCCAGCAGCGTAGATGCGGGCTACGAGCAGTACTTC. This codes for CASSVDAGYEQYF.

The chain uses TRBV6-6 and TRBJ1-3, with D perhaps matching TRBD1 (5 bases). Germline assignment: CDR1 MNHNY and CDR2 SVGAGI (reference sequence). The CDR3 runs 16 residues. The V and J ends lost 2 bases and 4 bases respectively, with 15 bases between them. The CDR3 loop reads CASSYSPRGAGNTIYF. The CDR3 DNA reads as TGTGCCAGCAGTTACAGTCCTCGCGGGGCCGGAAACACCATATATTTT.

The rearrangement links TRBV29-1 to TRBJ2-5, with 10 nucleotides matching TRBD2. Germline V CDR1 and CDR2: SQVTM, ANQGSEA. The CDR3 is made up of 14 amino acids. Unmatched junction bases numbered 9, after V lost 6 bases and J lost 5 bases. DNA of the CDR3: TGCAGCGTAACTACAGCGGGAGGGCCCGAGACCCAGTACTTC. Translation gives CSVTTAGGPETQYF.

This chain uses TRBV28 with TRBJ2-2; perhaps TRBD1 as D (5 bases). This CDR3 contains 15 residues. V lost 5 bases and J 3 bases, leaving 13 bases between the germline ends. The germline CDR1 and CDR2 sequences are MDHEN and SYDVKM. This chain's CDR3 is CASSRRGAYTGELFF. The CDR3 region has the DNA TGTGCCAGCAGTCGTAGGGGTGCGTACACCGGGGAGCTGTTTTTT.

This clone has ten or more counts. This chain connects TRBV3-1 (or the pseudogene TRBV3-2) to TRBJ2-1; D remains ambiguous. Germline CDR1 LGHDT, CDR2 YNNKEL (reference sequence). The CDR3 runs to 12 residues. Trimming cost V 1 base and J 7 bases, with 5 bases left between them. The CDR3 region is CASSQGLNEQFF. In DNA, the CDR3 is TGTGCCAGCAGCCAAGGCCTAAATGAGCAGTTCTTC.